Listed below are T cell receptor beta chains from one sample, sequenced in a study of OX40 agonist ivuxolimab in advanced cancers. Sequencing was performed with immunoSEQ multiplex PCR; in TCRdb, only in-frame clones are kept and a portion is missing. The sample lists around 46,000 clones, approximately 88% seen once, with about 12% in the top ten. This specimen was CD4+ or CD8+ T cells sorted from blood, taken in a trial of the OX40 agonist ivuxolimab. The source of these receptors is an adult with an advanced solid tumor such as melanoma, head and neck, liver or kidney cancer. The CDR3 runs from the conserved cysteine through the conserved F or W. The order of the fields is J gene, D gene, V gene, CDR3 protein. A D gene is named only where the DNA matches it firmly.

j_gene: TRBJ2-5; d_gene: .; v_gene: TRBV13; CDR3aa: CASSSPASVYQETQYF
j_gene: TRBJ1-5; d_gene: .; v_gene: TRBV2; CDR3aa: CASGEGPNQPQHF
j_gene: TRBJ2-1; d_gene: .; v_gene: TRBV27; CDR3aa: CASSFGGTYNEQFF
j_gene: TRBJ2-7; d_gene: TRBD1; v_gene: TRBV5-4; CDR3aa: CASSQGGRGLDYEQYF
j_gene: TRBJ2-1; d_gene: TRBD2; v_gene: TRBV7-6; CDR3aa: CASRNLAGGSYNEQFF
j_gene: TRBJ1-4; d_gene: .; v_gene: TRBV14; CDR3aa: CASSPQERRTVEELFF
j_gene: TRBJ1-2; d_gene: TRBD1; v_gene: TRBV9; CDR3aa: CASSPDRGLTEGYTF
j_gene: TRBJ2-7; d_gene: .; v_gene: TRBV7-8; CDR3aa: CATHGGSHEQYF
j_gene: TRBJ1-3; d_gene: .; v_gene: TRBV7-8; CDR3aa: CASSLNRGAGNTIYF
j_gene: TRBJ1-5; d_gene: .; v_gene: TRBV27; CDR3aa: CASSLSSGTNQPQHF
j_gene: TRBJ2-5; d_gene: TRBD2; v_gene: TRBV5-1; CDR3aa: CASSRGTSQETQYF
j_gene: TRBJ1-2; d_gene: .; v_gene: TRBV6-5; CDR3aa: CASRQGYGYTF
j_gene: TRBJ1-4; d_gene: .; v_gene: TRBV29-1; CDR3aa: CSVNGPDSERELFF
j_gene: TRBJ1-1; d_gene: .; v_gene: TRBV7-2; CDR3aa: CASSRNREYTEAFF
j_gene: TRBJ1-2; d_gene: .; v_gene: TRBV14; CDR3aa: CASSPTGNYGYTF
j_gene: TRBJ2-2; d_gene: TRBD2; v_gene: TRBV7-9; CDR3aa: CASSLGTSGIGETGELFF
j_gene: TRBJ2-5; d_gene: .; v_gene: TRBV21-1; CDR3aa: CASSNQGRKDRVKETQYF
j_gene: TRBJ2-2; d_gene: .; v_gene: TRBV27; CDR3aa: CASSFTGEAGELFF
j_gene: TRBJ2-1; d_gene: .; v_gene: TRBV6-4; CDR3aa: CASSDSRVNEQFF
j_gene: TRBJ2-3; d_gene: TRBD2; v_gene: TRBV11-2; CDR3aa: CASSLGGASGSTDTQYF
j_gene: TRBJ1-4; d_gene: .; v_gene: TRBV7-8; CDR3aa: CASSLWVRPGERLFF
j_gene: TRBJ2-6; d_gene: .; v_gene: TRBV14; CDR3aa: CASSQEQGGANVLTF
j_gene: TRBJ2-1; d_gene: .; v_gene: TRBV4-3; CDR3aa: CASRSSGDAYNEQFF
j_gene: TRBJ2-1; d_gene: .; v_gene: TRBV19; CDR3aa: CASSYRFSLNNEQFF
j_gene: TRBJ2-1; d_gene: .; v_gene: TRBV13; CDR3aa: CASSLEANNEQFF
j_gene: TRBJ2-3; d_gene: TRBD2; v_gene: TRBV5-4; CDR3aa: CASSLGPGLAGGLTDTQYF
j_gene: TRBJ2-1; d_gene: TRBD1; v_gene: TRBV11-3; CDR3aa: CASSPGQGAEPYNEQFF
j_gene: TRBJ1-1; d_gene: TRBD1; v_gene: TRBV9; CDR3aa: CASSDRTGGTEAFF
j_gene: TRBJ1-4; d_gene: .; v_gene: TRBV4-3; CDR3aa: CASSQDYWTALNEKLFF
j_gene: TRBJ2-7; d_gene: TRBD1; v_gene: TRBV4-3; CDR3aa: CASSQVHGQGSYEQYF
j_gene: TRBJ2-1; d_gene: .; v_gene: TRBV4-3; CDR3aa: CASSHKSLYNEQFF
j_gene: TRBJ1-5; d_gene: .; v_gene: TRBV5-6; CDR3aa: CASSLKGIGQPQHF
j_gene: TRBJ1-1; d_gene: .; v_gene: TRBV27; CDR3aa: CASSHDADRAFF
j_gene: TRBJ2-1; d_gene: .; v_gene: TRBV12-2; CDR3aa: CASRQGAGGQSEQFF
j_gene: TRBJ2-2; d_gene: TRBD2; v_gene: TRBV28; CDR3aa: CASSPKTSGDTGELFF
j_gene: TRBJ2-7; d_gene: .; v_gene: TRBV10-3; CDR3aa: CAISEGREQYF
j_gene: TRBJ2-1; d_gene: TRBD2; v_gene: TRBV6-4; CDR3aa: CASSAPGGALNEQFF
j_gene: TRBJ1-4; d_gene: .; v_gene: TRBV6-5; CDR3aa: CASSSGYNEKLFF
j_gene: TRBJ2-1; d_gene: TRBD2; v_gene: TRBV9; CDR3aa: CASSVAGLAGTFEQFF
j_gene: TRBJ2-3; d_gene: .; v_gene: TRBV7-9; CDR3aa: CASSLLGKRGGTDTQYF
j_gene: TRBJ2-3; d_gene: TRBD1; v_gene: TRBV9; CDR3aa: CASSVRDRLTDTQYF
j_gene: TRBJ1-2; d_gene: TRBD1; v_gene: TRBV7-9; CDR3aa: CASSLDRDGYTF
j_gene: TRBJ2-2; d_gene: TRBD2; v_gene: TRBV7-2; CDR3aa: CANRGGTGELFF
j_gene: TRBJ1-1; d_gene: .; v_gene: TRBV27; CDR3aa: CASTPLDQVTEAFF
j_gene: TRBJ2-7; d_gene: .; v_gene: TRBV9; CDR3aa: CASSPRAGLSSYEQYF
j_gene: TRBJ1-1; d_gene: .; v_gene: TRBV11-1; CDR3aa: CASSLIGAEAFF
j_gene: TRBJ1-1; d_gene: .; v_gene: TRBV19; CDR3aa: CASSIGGMRNTEAFF
j_gene: TRBJ2-1; d_gene: TRBD2; v_gene: TRBV7-9; CDR3aa: CASSLPDGLAGTEQFF
j_gene: TRBJ2-1; d_gene: TRBD2; v_gene: TRBV6-5; CDR3aa: CASSTSGSYNEQFF
j_gene: TRBJ2-7; d_gene: .; v_gene: TRBV19; CDR3aa: CASSTLGTYEQYF
j_gene: TRBJ1-1; d_gene: .; v_gene: TRBV10-3; CDR3aa: CAISGGTEAFF
j_gene: TRBJ1-1; d_gene: .; v_gene: TRBV11-2; CDR3aa: CASSYNSWRLNTEAFF
j_gene: TRBJ2-7; d_gene: TRBD1; v_gene: TRBV6-6; CDR3aa: CASSRGEDRVYEQYF